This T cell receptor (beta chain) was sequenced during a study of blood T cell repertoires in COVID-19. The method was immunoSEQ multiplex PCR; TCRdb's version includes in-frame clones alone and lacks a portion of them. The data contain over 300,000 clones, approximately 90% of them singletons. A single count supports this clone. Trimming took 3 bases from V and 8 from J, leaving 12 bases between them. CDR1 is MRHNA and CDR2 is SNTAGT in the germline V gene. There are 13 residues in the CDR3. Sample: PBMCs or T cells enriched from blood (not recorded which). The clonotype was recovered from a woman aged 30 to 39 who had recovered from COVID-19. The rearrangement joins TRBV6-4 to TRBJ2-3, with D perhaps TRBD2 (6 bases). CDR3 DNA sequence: TGTGCCAGCAGTGAAGCGGGCGGGGTTACGCAGTATTTT. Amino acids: CASSEAGGVTQYF.